The subject of this entry is one T cell receptor beta chain. This sample was taken from a study of T cells in Graves' hyperthyroidism and ophthalmopathy. It was RNA transcripts that yielded the amplified TCR beta CDR3 regions. First-round RT-PCR with HTBI primers amplified the TCR CDR3 region. TCRdb fed the multiplex PCR reads into MiXCR, producing one record per CDR3 protein. The sample lists some 720,000 distinct CDR3 sequences, roughly 15% occurring once. Per the germline V gene, CDR1 is MNHNS and CDR2 is SASEGT. V lost 6 bases and J lost 9, with 12 bases in between. The CDR3 is 12 residues long. This receptor was identified in a man between 18 and 29 years old with Graves' hyperthyroidism. J is TRBJ1-5 and V is TRBV6-1; D remains unclear. Sequencing was carried out using blood. The CDR3 loop reads CASRLGRGPQHF. CDR3 nucleotide sequence: TGTGCCAGCAGACTAGGCCGTGGGCCCCAGCATTTT.